The clone carrying this TCR beta chain occurred once. Antigen: not known. This sample is part of a study of lymphopenia after photon versus proton radiotherapy. General study results and limits: Photon-treated patients lost naive T cells and TCR diversity; proton-treated stayed stable. Post-nadir diversity loss with photons came from oligoclonal expansion, particularly CD8+ Temra cells. In patients who died, overall survival fell as post-nadir TCR diversity dropped more.

The ends lost 1 base at V and 6 bases at J; junction bases unmatched: 17. This CDR3 region has 19 residues. Germline V gene data show CDR1 as SGHTA and CDR2 as FQGNSA. The table came from immunoSEQ multiplex PCR; TCRdb's copy has only in-frame clones and leaves some out. This sample has about 55,000 clones, with less than 85% found just once. The chain is built from TRBV7-2 and TRBJ2-7; TRBD2 matches 11 bases. The source is a man between 60 and 75 years old with pancreatic cancer. The sample was peripheral blood, taken from a patient treated with proton-based radiotherapy. Written as DNA, the CDR3 is TGTGCCAGCAGCTTAGACGGTCTAGCGGGAGGCCACAGGCTGAGCGAGCAGTACTTC. This translates into CASSLDGLAGGHRLSEQYF.